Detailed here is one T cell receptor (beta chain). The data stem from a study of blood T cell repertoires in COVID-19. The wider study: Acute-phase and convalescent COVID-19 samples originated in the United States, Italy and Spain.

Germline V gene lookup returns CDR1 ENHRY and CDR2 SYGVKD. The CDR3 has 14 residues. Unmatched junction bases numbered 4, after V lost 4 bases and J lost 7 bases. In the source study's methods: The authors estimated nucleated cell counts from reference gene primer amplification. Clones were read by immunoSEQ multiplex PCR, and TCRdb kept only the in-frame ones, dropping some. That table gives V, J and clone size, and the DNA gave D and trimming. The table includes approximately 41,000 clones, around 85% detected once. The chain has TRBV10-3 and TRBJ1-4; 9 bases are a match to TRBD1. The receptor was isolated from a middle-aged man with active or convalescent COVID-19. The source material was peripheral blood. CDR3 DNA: TGTGCCATCAGTGTCGGGACAGGGAGTGAAAAACTGTTTTTT. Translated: CAISVGTGSEKLFF.